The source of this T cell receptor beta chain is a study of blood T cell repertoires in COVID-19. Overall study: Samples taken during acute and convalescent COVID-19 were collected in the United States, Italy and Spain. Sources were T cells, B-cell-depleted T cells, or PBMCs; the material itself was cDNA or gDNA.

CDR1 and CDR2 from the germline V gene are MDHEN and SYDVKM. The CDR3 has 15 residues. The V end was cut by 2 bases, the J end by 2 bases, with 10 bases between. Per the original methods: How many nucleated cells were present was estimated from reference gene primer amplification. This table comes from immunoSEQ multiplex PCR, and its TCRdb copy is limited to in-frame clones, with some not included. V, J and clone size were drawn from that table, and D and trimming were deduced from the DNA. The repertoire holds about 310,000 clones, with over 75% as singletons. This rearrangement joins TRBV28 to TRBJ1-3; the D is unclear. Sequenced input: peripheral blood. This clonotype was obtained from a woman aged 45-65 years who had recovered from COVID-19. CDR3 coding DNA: TGTGCCAGCAGTTTAATAGCGATCACTGGAAACACCATATATTTT. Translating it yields CASSLIAITGNTIYF.